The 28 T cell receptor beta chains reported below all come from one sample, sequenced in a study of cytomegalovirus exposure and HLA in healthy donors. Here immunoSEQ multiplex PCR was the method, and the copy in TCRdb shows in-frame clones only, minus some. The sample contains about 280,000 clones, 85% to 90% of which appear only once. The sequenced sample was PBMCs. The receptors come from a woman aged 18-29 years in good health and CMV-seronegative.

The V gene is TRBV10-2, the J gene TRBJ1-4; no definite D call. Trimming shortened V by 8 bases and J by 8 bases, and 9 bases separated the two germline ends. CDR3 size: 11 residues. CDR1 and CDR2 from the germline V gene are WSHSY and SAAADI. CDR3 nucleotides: TGCGCCAGCGGCTCACCAGAAAAACTGTTTTTT. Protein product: CASGSPEKLFF.

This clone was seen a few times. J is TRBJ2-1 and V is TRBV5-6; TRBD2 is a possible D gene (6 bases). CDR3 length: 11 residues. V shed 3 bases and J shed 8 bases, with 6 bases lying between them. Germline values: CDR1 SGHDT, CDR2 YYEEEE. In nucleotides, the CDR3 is TGTGCCAGCAGCTGGGAGGATGAGCAGTTCTTC. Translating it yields CASSWEDEQFF.

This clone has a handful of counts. The CDR3 DNA follows: TGTGCCAGCACCCAGACTAGCGGGATCAACTCCTACGAGCAGTACTTC. Its protein product is CASTQTSGINSYEQYF. This chain joins TRBV7-8 and TRBJ2-7; 11 bases are a match to TRBD2. In germline, CDR1 is SGHVS, CDR2 FQNEAQ. The V and J ends lost 7 bases and 0 bases, in that order; junction bases with no gene match: 8. There are 16 residues in the CDR3.

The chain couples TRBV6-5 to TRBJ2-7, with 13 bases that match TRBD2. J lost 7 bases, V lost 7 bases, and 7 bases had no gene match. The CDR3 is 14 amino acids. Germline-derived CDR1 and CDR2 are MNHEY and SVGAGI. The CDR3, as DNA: TGTGCCAGCAATCGACTAGCGGGAGGAGGTGAGCAGTACTTC. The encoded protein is CASNRLAGGGEQYF.

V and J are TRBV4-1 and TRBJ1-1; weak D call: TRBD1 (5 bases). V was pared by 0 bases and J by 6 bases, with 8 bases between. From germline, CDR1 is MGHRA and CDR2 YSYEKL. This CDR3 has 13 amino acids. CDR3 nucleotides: TGCGCCAGCAGCCAAGACAGGGACTCTGAAGCTTTCTTT. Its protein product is CASSQDRDSEAFF.

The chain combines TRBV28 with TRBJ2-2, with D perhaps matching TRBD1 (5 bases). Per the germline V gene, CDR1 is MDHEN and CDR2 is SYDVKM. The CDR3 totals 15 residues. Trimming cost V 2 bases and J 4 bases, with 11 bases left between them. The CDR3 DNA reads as TGTGCCAGCAGTTTACTCCAGGGCGGCACCGGGGAGCTGTTTTTT. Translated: CASSLLQGGTGELFF.

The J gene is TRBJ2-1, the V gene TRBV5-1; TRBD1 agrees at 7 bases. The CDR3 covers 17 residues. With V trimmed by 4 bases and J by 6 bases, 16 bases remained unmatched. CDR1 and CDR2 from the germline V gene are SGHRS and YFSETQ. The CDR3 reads CASSRLRDSISSNEQFF. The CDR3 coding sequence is TGCGCCAGCAGCCGTCTTCGGGACAGCATATCTTCCAATGAGCAGTTCTTC.

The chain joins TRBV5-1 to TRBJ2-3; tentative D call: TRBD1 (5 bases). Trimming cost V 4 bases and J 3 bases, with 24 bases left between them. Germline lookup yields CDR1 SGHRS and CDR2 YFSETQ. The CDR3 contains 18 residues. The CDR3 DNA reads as TGCGCCAGCAGCCGCTATGACACAGGTGGGGCGGTGACAGATACGCAGTATTTT. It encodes CASSRYDTGGAVTDTQYF.

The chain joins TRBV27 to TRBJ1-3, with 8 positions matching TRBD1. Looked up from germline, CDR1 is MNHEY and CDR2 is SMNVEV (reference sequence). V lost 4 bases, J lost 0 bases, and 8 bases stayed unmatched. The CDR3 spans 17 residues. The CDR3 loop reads CASSSRGTGLSGNTIYF. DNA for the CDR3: TGTGCCAGCAGTTCCAGGGGGACAGGCCTCTCTGGAAACACCATATATTTT.

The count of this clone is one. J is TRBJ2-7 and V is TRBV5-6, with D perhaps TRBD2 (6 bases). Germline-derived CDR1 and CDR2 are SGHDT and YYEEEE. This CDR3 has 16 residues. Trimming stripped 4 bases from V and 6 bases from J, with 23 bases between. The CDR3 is CASSRWGVTLTGEQYF. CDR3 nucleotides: TGTGCCAGCAGCCGGTGGGGGGTGACCTTAACCGGCGAGCAGTACTTC.

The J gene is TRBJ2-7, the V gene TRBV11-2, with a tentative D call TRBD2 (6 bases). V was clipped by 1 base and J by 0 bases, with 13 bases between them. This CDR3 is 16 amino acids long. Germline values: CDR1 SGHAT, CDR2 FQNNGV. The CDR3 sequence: CASSLVRRADSYEQYF. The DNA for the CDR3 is TGTGCCAGCAGCTTAGTTCGGAGGGCAGACTCCTACGAGCAGTACTTC.

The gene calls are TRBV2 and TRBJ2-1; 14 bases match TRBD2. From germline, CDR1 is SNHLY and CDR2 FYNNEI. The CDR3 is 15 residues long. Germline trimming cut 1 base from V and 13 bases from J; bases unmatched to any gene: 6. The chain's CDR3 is CASSEGGLAGDKQFF. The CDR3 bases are TGTGCCAGCAGTGAAGGGGGACTAGCGGGAGATAAACAGTTCTTC.

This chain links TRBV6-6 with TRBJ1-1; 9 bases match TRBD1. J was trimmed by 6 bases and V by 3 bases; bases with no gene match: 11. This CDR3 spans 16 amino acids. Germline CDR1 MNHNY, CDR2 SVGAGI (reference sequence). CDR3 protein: CASSYSGQGHLPEAFF. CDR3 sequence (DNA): TGTGCCAGCAGTTATAGCGGACAGGGGCATCTCCCTGAAGCTTTCTTT.

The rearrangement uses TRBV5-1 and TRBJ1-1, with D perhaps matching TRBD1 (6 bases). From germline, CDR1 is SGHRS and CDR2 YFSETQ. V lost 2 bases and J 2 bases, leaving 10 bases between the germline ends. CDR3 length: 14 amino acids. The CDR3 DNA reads TGCGCCAGCAGCTTCCGGGACACAAACACTGAAGCTTTCTTT. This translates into CASSFRDTNTEAFF. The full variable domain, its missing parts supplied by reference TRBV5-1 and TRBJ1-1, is KAGVTQTPRYLIKTRGQQVTLSCSPISGHRSVSWYQQTPGQGLQFLFEYFSETQRNKGNFPGRFSGRQFSNSRSEMNVSTLELGDSALYLCASSFRDTNTEAFFGQGTRLTVV.

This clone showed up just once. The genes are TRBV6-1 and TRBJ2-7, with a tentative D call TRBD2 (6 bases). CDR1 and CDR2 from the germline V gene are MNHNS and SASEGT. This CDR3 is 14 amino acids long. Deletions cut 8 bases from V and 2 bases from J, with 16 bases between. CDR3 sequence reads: CASRRVREAYEQYF. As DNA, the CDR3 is TGTGCCAGCCGCAGGGTAAGGGAGGCCTACGAGCAGTACTTC.

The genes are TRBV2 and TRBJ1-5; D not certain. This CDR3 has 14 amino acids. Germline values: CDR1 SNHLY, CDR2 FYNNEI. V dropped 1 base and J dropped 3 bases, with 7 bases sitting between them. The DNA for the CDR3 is TGTGCCAGCAGTGAAGGAACTAACAATCAGCCCCAGCATTTT. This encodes CASSEGTNNQPQHF.

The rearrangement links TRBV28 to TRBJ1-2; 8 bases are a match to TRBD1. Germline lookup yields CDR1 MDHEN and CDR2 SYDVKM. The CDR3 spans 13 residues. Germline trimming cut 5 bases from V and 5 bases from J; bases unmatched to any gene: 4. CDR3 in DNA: TGTGCCAGCAGTACAGGGGGTTCGTATGGCTACACCTTC. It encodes CASSTGGSYGYTF.

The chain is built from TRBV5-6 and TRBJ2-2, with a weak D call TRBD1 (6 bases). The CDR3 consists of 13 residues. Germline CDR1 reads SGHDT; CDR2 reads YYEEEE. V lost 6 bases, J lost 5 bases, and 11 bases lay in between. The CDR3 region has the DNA TGTGCCAGCACCGGGGACATGACCGGGGAGCTGTTTTTT. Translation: CASTGDMTGELFF.

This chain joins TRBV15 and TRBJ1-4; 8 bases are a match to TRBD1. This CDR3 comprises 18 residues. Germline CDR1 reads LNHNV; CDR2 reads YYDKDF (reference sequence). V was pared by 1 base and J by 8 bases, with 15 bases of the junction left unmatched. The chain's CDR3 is CATSRGDRRYPSLEKLFF. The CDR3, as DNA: TGTGCCACCAGCAGAGGGGACAGGAGATATCCTTCCCTAGAAAAACTGTTTTTT.

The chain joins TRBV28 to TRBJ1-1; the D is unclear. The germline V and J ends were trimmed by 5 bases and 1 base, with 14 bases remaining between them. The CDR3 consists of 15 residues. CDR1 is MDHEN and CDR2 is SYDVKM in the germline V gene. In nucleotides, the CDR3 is TGTGCCAGCAGTCGGCATGGCGGGGAGAACACTGAAGCTTTCTTT. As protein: CASSRHGGENTEAFF.

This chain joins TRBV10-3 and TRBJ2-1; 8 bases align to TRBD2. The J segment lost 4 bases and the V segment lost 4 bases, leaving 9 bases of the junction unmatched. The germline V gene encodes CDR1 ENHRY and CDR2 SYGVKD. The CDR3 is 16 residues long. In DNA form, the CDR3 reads TGTGCCATCAGTGTAGCGAGACTAGCGAGTTACAATGAGCAGTTCTTC. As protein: CAISVARLASYNEQFF.

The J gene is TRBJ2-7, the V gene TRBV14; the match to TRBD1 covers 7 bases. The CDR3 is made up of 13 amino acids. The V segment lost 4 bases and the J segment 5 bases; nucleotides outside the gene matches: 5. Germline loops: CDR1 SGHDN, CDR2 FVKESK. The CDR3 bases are TGTGCCAGCAGCCCAGCAGGGACAGACGAGCAGTACTTC. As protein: CASSPAGTDEQYF.

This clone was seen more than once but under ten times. The CDR3 region has the DNA TGTGCCAGCAGCGGACAGGGAAATCAGCCCCAGCATTTT. Translated: CASSGQGNQPQHF. The V and J genes are TRBV7-9 and TRBJ1-5; 8 bases match TRBD1. The CDR3 has 13 residues. The V and J ends lost 5 bases and 4 bases, in that order; junction bases with no gene match: 1. The germline CDR1 and CDR2 sequences are SEHNR and FQNEAQ (reference sequence).

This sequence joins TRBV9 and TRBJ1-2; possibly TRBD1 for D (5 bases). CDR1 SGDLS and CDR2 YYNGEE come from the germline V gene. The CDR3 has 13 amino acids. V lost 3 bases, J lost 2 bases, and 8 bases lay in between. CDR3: CASSEDSNYGYTF. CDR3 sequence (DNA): TGTGCCAGCAGCGAAGACAGCAACTATGGCTACACCTTC.

The CDR3 coding sequence is TGTGCCAGCAGCGTGGCAGAGGGCTACGAGCAGTACTTC. Its protein product is CASSVAEGYEQYF. The chain combines TRBV5-6 with TRBJ2-7; TRBD2 is a possible D gene (5 bases). The germline V gene encodes CDR1 SGHDT and CDR2 YYEEEE. The V and J ends lost 4 bases and 3 bases respectively, with 11 bases between them. This CDR3 is built from 13 residues.

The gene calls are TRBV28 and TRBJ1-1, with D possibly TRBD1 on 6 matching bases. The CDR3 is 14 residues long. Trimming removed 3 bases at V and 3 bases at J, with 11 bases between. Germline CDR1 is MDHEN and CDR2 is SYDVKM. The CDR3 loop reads CASSFFAGDTEAFF. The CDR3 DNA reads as TGTGCCAGCAGTTTTTTCGCAGGGGACACTGAAGCTTTCTTT.

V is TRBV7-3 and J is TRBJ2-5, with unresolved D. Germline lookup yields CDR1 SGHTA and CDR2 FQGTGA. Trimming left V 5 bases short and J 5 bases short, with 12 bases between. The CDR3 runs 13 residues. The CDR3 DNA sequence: TGTGCCAGCAGCCCCTCCGTCGAGGAGACCCAGTACTTC. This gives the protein CASSPSVEETQYF.

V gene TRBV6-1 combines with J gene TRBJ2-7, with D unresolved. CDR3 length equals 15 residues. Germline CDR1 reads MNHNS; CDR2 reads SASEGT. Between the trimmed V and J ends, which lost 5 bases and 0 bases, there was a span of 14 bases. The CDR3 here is CASSTESDSSYEQYF. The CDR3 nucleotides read TGTGCCAGCAGTACTGAATCTGACTCCTCCTACGAGCAGTACTTC.